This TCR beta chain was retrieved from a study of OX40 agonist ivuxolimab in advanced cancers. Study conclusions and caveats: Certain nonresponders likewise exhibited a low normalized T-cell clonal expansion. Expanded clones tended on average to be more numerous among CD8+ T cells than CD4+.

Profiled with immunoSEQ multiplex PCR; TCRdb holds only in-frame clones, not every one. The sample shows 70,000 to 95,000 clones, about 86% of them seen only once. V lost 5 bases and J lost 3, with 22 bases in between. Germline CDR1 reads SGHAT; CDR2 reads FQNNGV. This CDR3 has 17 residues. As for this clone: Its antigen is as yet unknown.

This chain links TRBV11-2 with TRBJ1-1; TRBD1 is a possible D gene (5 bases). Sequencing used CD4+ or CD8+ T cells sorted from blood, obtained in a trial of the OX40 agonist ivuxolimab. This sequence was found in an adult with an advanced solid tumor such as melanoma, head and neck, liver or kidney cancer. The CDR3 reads CASSHSSWGEGDTEAFF. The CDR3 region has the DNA TGTGCCAGCAGCCATTCCTCATGGGGGGAGGGCGACACTGAAGCTTTCTTT. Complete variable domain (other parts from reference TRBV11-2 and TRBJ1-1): EAGVAQSPRYKIIEKRQSVAFWCNPISGHATLYWYQQILGQGPKLLIQFQNNGVVDDSQLPKDRFSAERLKGVDSTLKIQPAKLEDSAVYLCASSHSSWGEGDTEAFFGQGTRLTVV.